The 29 T cell receptor beta chains below all came from one sample that was sequenced in a study of vaccination and CD4 T cells after COVID-19 (dated by TCRdb to the early 2020s). These receptors have no known antigen. What this sample's treatment or condition label stands for: approximately nine-day PBMC culture with coronavirus spike peptide pools or control peptides (ViraFEST assay). Libraries were constructed by PCR. Sequencing was performed on an Illumina iSeq 100. DNA from cultured CD4+ T cells underwent TCR sequencing with the Oncomine TCR Beta short-read assay at the Johns Hopkins FTIC core. TCRdb's own reprocessing of the public reads used fastp at Q25 and MiXCR and kept productive beta chains. Identical CDR3 proteins give one entry, which carries the most common genes and DNA. The sample includes 15,000 to 20,000 distinct CDR3 sequences, with around 49% observed a single time. Over 3% of the sample is taken by the ten largest.

The sequenced sample was CD4+ T cells from blood, cultured in vitro. All receptors come from a human donor who had recovered from COVID-19.

The chain couples TRBV20-1 to TRBJ1-1; 7 bases align to TRBD1. CDR1 is DFQATT, CDR2 SNEGSKA, per germline (reference sequence). With V trimmed by 3 bases and J by 3 bases, 10 bases remained unmatched. This CDR3 comprises 15 residues. CDR3: CSASPKGQEDTEAFF. Here the CDR3 DNA reads TGCAGTGCTAGCCCCAAAGGACAGGAGGACACTGAAGCTTTCTTT.

The chain employs TRBV23-1 and TRBJ2-1; D is possibly TRBD1 (6 bases). TRBV23-1 is annotated as an ORF whose role is uncertain. Trimming removed 3 bases at V and 8 bases at J, with 20 bases between. The CDR3 sequence is 16 residues long. The chain's CDR3 is CASSHFGTSSGDEQFF. The CDR3 bases are TGCGCCAGCAGTCACTTTGGGACATCGTCCGGCGATGAGCAGTTCTTC.

This chain connects TRBV5-4 to TRBJ2-7; TRBD2 matches at 7 bases. The length of the CDR3 is 16 residues. From germline, CDR1 is SGHNT and CDR2 YYREEE (reference sequence). V shed 2 bases, J shed 0 bases, and the junction held 8 bases outside the gene matches. CDR3 sequence: CASSLGLGGSSYEQYF. Written as DNA, the CDR3 is TGTGCCAGCAGCTTAGGATTGGGGGGGTCCTCCTACGAGCAGTACTTC.

CDR3 loop: CASRVDRAKGDTQYF. The CDR3 bases are TGTGCCAGCAGAGTCGACAGGGCCAAAGGCGATACGCAGTATTTT. The V gene is TRBV2, the J gene TRBJ2-3; TRBD1 agrees at 7 bases. The CDR3 is 15 residues long. Germline V gene data show CDR1 as SNHLY and CDR2 as FYNNEI. Trimming at V came to 6 bases and at J to 6 bases, leaving 12 bases not matched to a gene. The full variable domain, in which reference TRBV2 and TRBJ2-3 provide the parts outside the CDR3, is EPEVTQTPSHQVTQMGQEVILRCVPISNHLYFYWYRQILGQKVEFLVSFYNNEISEKSEIFDDQFSVERPDGSNFTLKIRSTKLEDSAMYFCASRVDRAKGDTQYFGPGTRLTVL.

The V call is TRBV28, the J call TRBJ1-5; weak D call: TRBD1 (5 bases). The germline CDR1 and CDR2 sequences are MDHEN and SYDVKM. V shed 5 bases and J shed 10 bases, with 15 bases lying between them. The CDR3 has 13 residues. CDR3 DNA sequence: TGTGCCAGCAGTCTAGAAGGGGTCGGACCCCAGCATTTT. The encoded protein is CASSLEGVGPQHF.

The gene calls are TRBV15 and TRBJ2-7, with unresolved D. The CDR3 loop spans 13 amino acids. Per germline, CDR1 LNHNV and CDR2 YYDKDF (reference sequence). V lost 0 bases and J 0 bases, leaving 3 bases between the germline ends. The CDR3 is CATSREPSYEQYF. CDR3 DNA: TGTGCCACCAGCAGAGAGCCCTCCTACGAGCAGTACTTC.

The chain recombines TRBV4-2 with TRBJ2-1, with TRBD2 as a possible D gene (5 bases). The germline CDR1 and CDR2 sequences are LGHNA and YNFKEQ. The CDR3 extends over 12 amino acids. The V and J ends lost 1 base and 10 bases respectively, with 8 bases between them. The chain's CDR3 is CASSQGPGEQFF. Written as DNA, the CDR3 is TGTGCCAGCAGCCAAGGGCCGGGGGAGCAGTTCTTC.

The chain has TRBV6-2 or TRBV6-3 and TRBJ2-7; D tentatively fits TRBD1 or TRBD2 (5 bases each). CDR3 length: 15 residues. Trimming left V 0 bases short and J 0 bases short, with 9 bases between. Germline V CDR1 and CDR2: MNHEY, SVGEGT. The CDR3 region has the DNA TGTGCCAGCAGTTACTCACGGGGCTACTCCTACGAGCAGTACTTC. Translated, it gives CASSYSRGYSYEQYF.

This clonotype was found a few times. The chain combines TRBV7-9 with TRBJ2-7; 11 bases map to TRBD1. V shed 5 bases, J shed 7 bases, and the junction held 10 bases outside the gene matches. Germline CDR1 SEHNR, CDR2 FQNEAQ (reference sequence). The CDR3 totals 15 residues. The CDR3 coding sequence is TGTGCCAGCAGCCAGCCGGGACAGGGGGTAAGGGAGCAGTACTTC. Translated: CASSQPGQGVREQYF. Together with reference TRBV7-9 and TRBJ2-7, the CDR3 gives the full variable domain: DTGVSQNPRHKITKRGQNVTFRCDPISEHNRLYWYRQTLGQGPEFLTYFQNEAQLEKSRLLSDRFSAERPKGSFSTLEIQRTEQGDSAMYLCASSQPGQGVREQYFGPGTRLTVT.

Only one count was recorded for this clonotype. The chain recombines TRBV28 with TRBJ1-5; 7 positions agree with TRBD1. The CDR3 length is 14 residues. The V gene end was trimmed by 7 bases and the J gene end by 5 bases; junction bases not matched to a gene: 8. The germline gives CDR1 MDHEN, CDR2 SYDVKM. Here the CDR3 DNA reads TGTGCCAGCACTACCCAGGGGGGGTATCAGCCCCAGCATTTT. Translated, it gives CASTTQGGYQPQHF.

V gene TRBV6-2 or TRBV6-3 combines with J gene TRBJ1-1; D uncertain. Per germline, CDR1 MNHEY and CDR2 SVGEGT. V was pared by 7 bases and J by 4 bases, with 13 bases between. The CDR3 consists of 13 residues. The CDR3 bases are TGTGCCAGCACCCGCTTTCGGGCCACTGAAGCTTTCTTT. Translation gives CASTRFRATEAFF.

This sequence joins TRBV5-8 and TRBJ2-1; D is perhaps TRBD1 (7 bases). In germline, CDR1 is SGHTS, CDR2 YDEGEE. Between the trimmed V and J ends, which lost 0 bases and 5 bases, there was a span of 9 bases. This CDR3 has 14 residues. CDR3 sequence: CASSLARGDNEQFF. The CDR3 DNA is TGTGCCAGCAGCTTGGCCAGGGGGGACAATGAGCAGTTCTTC. Combining the CDR3 with reference TRBV5-8 and TRBJ2-1 gives the whole variable domain EAGVTQSPTHLIKTRGQQATLRCSPISGHTSVYWYQQALGLGLQFLLWYDEGEERNRGNFPPRFSGRQFPNYSSELNVNALELEDSALYLCASSLARGDNEQFFGPGTRLTVL.

The chain employs TRBV11-3 and TRBJ1-5; D gene uncertain. Per germline, CDR1 SGHNT and CDR2 YENEEA. There are 13 residues in the CDR3. Between the trimmed V and J ends, which lost 6 bases and 0 bases, there was a span of 6 bases. CDR3 DNA: TGTGCCAGCAGTTTTAATAGCAATCAGCCCCAGCATTTT. Translating gives CASSFNSNQPQHF.

This sequence joins TRBV20-1 and TRBJ2-2; D is possibly TRBD2 (6 bases). V lost 2 bases, J lost 0 bases, and 7 bases lay in between. This CDR3 is built from 14 residues. Germline values: CDR1 DFQATT, CDR2 SNEGSKA (reference sequence). CDR3 amino acids: CSARSGPNTGELFF. In DNA form, the CDR3 reads TGCAGTGCTAGAAGCGGGCCGAACACCGGGGAGCTGTTTTTT.

In this sample, this clonotype turned up a few times. The chain is built from TRBV23-1 and TRBJ1-5, with unresolved D. TRBV23-1 is an open reading frame, and its role is uncertain. Trimming stripped 4 bases from V and 0 bases from J, with 10 bases between. This CDR3 region has 15 residues. In DNA, the CDR3 is TGCGCCAGCAGTCGCGAGGGATATAGCAATCAGCCCCAGCATTTT. Its translation is CASSREGYSNQPQHF.

This chain uses TRBV6-1 with TRBJ1-5; D remains ambiguous. Germline values: CDR1 MNHNS, CDR2 SASEGT. The length of the CDR3 is 12 residues. The V end lost 6 bases, the J end lost 2 bases, and 5 bases lay between the germline ends. In DNA, the CDR3 is TGTGCCAGCAGGACTGGCAATCAGCCCCAGCATTTT. It specifies CASRTGNQPQHF.

This clonotype has just a few counts. The rearrangement joins TRBV12-3 or TRBV12-4 to TRBJ2-4; 9 nucleotides agree with TRBD2. Trimming removed 4 bases from V and 3 bases from J; junction bases left unmatched: 4. This CDR3 is 15 amino acids long. The CDR3 region is CASSSTSGNKNIQYF. Here the CDR3 DNA reads TGTGCCAGCAGTTCGACTAGCGGTAACAAAAACATTCAGTACTTC.

The chain links TRBV11-2 to TRBJ2-3; 8 nucleotides agree with TRBD2. This CDR3 is built from 15 residues. From germline, CDR1 is SGHAT and CDR2 FQNNGV. The V and J ends lost 3 bases and 8 bases, in that order; junction bases with no gene match: 10. The CDR3 sequence is CASSLLERERGTQYF. CDR3 nucleotides: TGTGCCAGCAGCTTGCTCGAGCGGGAGAGGGGTACGCAGTATTTT.

The chain couples TRBV30 to TRBJ2-1; 7 positions agree with TRBD2. V lost 0 bases and J lost 1; bases outside the gene matches: 6. Germline CDR1 reads GTSNPN; CDR2 reads SVGIG (reference sequence). CDR3 size: 16 residues. The CDR3 reads CAWSVLGLLSYNEQFF. CDR3 coding DNA: TGTGCCTGGAGTGTTTTGGGACTACTTTCCTACAATGAGCAGTTCTTC.

This chain uses TRBV7-9 with TRBJ1-2; D uncertain. Trimming pared 1 base from V and 4 bases from J, leaving 7 bases between. The CDR3 is made up of 13 amino acids. The V gene's germline CDR1 is SEHNR and CDR2 FQNEAQ (reference sequence). CDR3 DNA sequence: TGTGCCAGCAGCTTAGTACAGTCCTATGGCTACACCTTC. It translates to CASSLVQSYGYTF.

V gene TRBV4-1 combines with J gene TRBJ1-5; the D is unclear. The CDR3 is 17 amino acids. Germline V gene sequence: CDR1 MGHRA, CDR2 YSYEKL. V was pared by 4 bases and J by 6 bases, with 22 bases between. The DNA of the CDR3 is TGCGCCAGCAGCCGATCCACCTACGGCAGCGACGGTCAGCCCCAGCATTTT. It specifies CASSRSTYGSDGQPQHF.

The rearrangement links TRBV7-2 to TRBJ1-1, with D perhaps matching TRBD1 (5 bases). This CDR3 region has 15 residues. The germline V gene encodes CDR1 SGHTA and CDR2 FQGNSA. V lost 6 bases, J lost 0 bases, and 14 bases lay in between. The CDR3 DNA reads TGTGCCAGCAGTAAGACAGACTTCATGAACACTGAAGCTTTCTTT. Translating gives CASSKTDFMNTEAFF.

This clonotype has a handful of counts. The CDR3 sequence is CASSKAGDRSSLSYEQYF. The CDR3 DNA is TGTGCCAGCAGCAAAGCGGGGGACAGGTCCTCCCTCTCCTACGAGCAGTACTTC. The chain couples TRBV21-1 to TRBJ2-7; the table's D call, TRBD1, was not checked against the DNA. TRBV21-1 is described as a pseudogene. The CDR3 runs 18 residues.

This clonotype appeared a few times. V and J are TRBV20-1 and TRBJ1-4; 7 bases agree with TRBD1. From germline, CDR1 is DFQATT and CDR2 SNEGSKA (reference sequence). The junction had 4 bases not matched to a gene; V was cut back by 6 bases and J by 0 bases. The CDR3 is 14 residues long. The CDR3 sequence is CSAGTASTNEKLFF. CDR3 sequence (DNA): TGCAGTGCGGGGACAGCCTCAACTAATGAAAAACTGTTTTTT.

This chain links TRBV18 with TRBJ1-1; D remains unclear. The CDR3 runs 13 residues. Germline CDR1 KGHSH, CDR2 LQKENI. The V end was cut by 3 bases, the J end by 4 bases, with 9 bases between. In nucleotides, the CDR3 is TGTGCCAGCTCACCTAGTGGAGGCACTGAAGCTTTCTTT. This encodes CASSPSGGTEAFF.

In nucleotides, the CDR3 is TGTGCCAGCAGTTACTCGCTCCGGGGAGAGACGGCTGAAGCTTTCTTT. Amino acids: CASSYSLRGETAEAFF. The rearrangement joins TRBV6-5 to TRBJ1-1; no clear D. Trimming pared 0 bases from V and 6 bases from J, leaving 17 bases between. The CDR3 has 16 residues. The germline V gene encodes CDR1 MNHEY and CDR2 SVGAGI.

The chain joins TRBV2 to TRBJ2-5; perhaps D is TRBD1 or TRBD2 (6 bases each). This CDR3 comprises 14 residues. Germline CDR1 is SNHLY and CDR2 is FYNNEI. V dropped 8 bases and J dropped 5 bases, with 18 bases sitting between them. CDR3 sequence: CASLPGAAQETQYF. The CDR3 coding sequence is TGTGCCAGCCTCCCGGGGGCGGCCCAGGAGACCCAGTACTTC.

The chain joins TRBV7-2 to TRBJ1-1; D possibly corresponds to TRBD1 (5 bases). Between the trimmed V and J ends, which lost 3 bases and 4 bases, there was a span of 24 bases. This CDR3 region has 18 residues. Germline lookup yields CDR1 SGHTA and CDR2 FQGNSA. CDR3 region: CASSLSLLFPGWSTEAFF. CDR3 coding DNA: TGTGCCAGCAGCTTGAGCCTCTTGTTTCCAGGGTGGAGCACTGAAGCTTTCTTT.

V and J are TRBV18 and TRBJ2-7; D might be TRBD1 (5 bases). CDR3 length equals 13 residues. The germline V gene has CDR1 KGHSH and CDR2 LQKENI. V lost 3 bases and J lost 5, with 11 bases in between. CDR3: CASSPVGVNEQYF. The CDR3 DNA reads TGTGCCAGCTCACCGGTAGGGGTAAACGAGCAGTACTTC.